Listed below are T cell receptor beta chains from one sample, sequenced in a study of blood T cell repertoires in COVID-19. Only in-frame clones appear in the TCRdb table, and some are missing; sequencing was by immunoSEQ multiplex PCR. The data contain under 300,000 clones, more than 80% of them singletons. The sequenced material came from PBMCs or T cells enriched from blood (not recorded which). These receptors originate from a woman aged 18-35 years who had recovered from COVID-19. The CDR3 runs from the conserved cysteine through the conserved F or W. Each record gives: V gene, J gene, clone size, D gene, CDR3 protein, CDR3 DNA. A D gene is named only where the DNA matches it firmly. For some rows the clone size is stated as once, few or many, or as a class when expanded; others skip it.

>TRBV3-1/TRBV3-2|TRBJ2-5|few|NA
CASSQFLGAETQYF
TGTGCCAGCAGCCAATTTTTGGGGGCAGAGACCCAGTACTTC
>TRBV5-1|TRBJ1-2|NA|NA
CASSPTGGVYGYTF
TGCGCCAGCTCCCCCACTGGGGGGGTCTATGGCTACACCTTC
>TRBV9|TRBJ2-3|NA|NA
CASSRTRGDTQYF
TGTGCCAGCAGCCGCACCCGGGGGGATACGCAGTATTTT
>TRBV6-5|TRBJ2-3|NA|TRBD1
CANSYSGTGGMDTQYF
TGTGCCAACAGTTACTCAGGGACAGGGGGCATGGATACGCAGTATTTT
>TRBV6-5|TRBJ1-1|once|NA
CASSTIQGTEAFF
TGTGCCAGCAGTACCATTCAGGGGACTGAAGCTTTCTTT
>TRBV11-3|TRBJ2-5|NA|NA
CASSLNSMETQYF
TGTGCCAGCAGCTTAAATAGTATGGAGACCCAGTACTTC
>TRBV10-3|TRBJ2-3|NA|TRBD1
CASQGARTDTQYF
TGTGCCTCACAGGGGGCGAGAACAGATACGCAGTATTTT
>TRBV19|TRBJ1-2|NA|TRBD1
CASSIGTGQGADGYTF
TGTGCCAGTAGTATTGGTACGGGACAGGGGGCGGATGGCTACACCTTC
>TRBV10-2|TRBJ2-1|NA|TRBD1
CASRLAGTGVNEQFF
TGCGCCAGCCGTCTAGCCGGGACAGGGGTCAATGAGCAGTTCTTC
>TRBV7-9|TRBJ1-2|once|TRBD1
CASSLEPPGQAIYGYTF
TGTGCCAGCAGCTTAGAACCTCCGGGACAGGCAATCTATGGCTACACCTTC
>TRBV3-1/TRBV3-2|TRBJ1-3|NA|TRBD1
CASSPGQGARNTIYF
TGTGCCAGCAGCCCAGGACAGGGGGCAAGAAACACCATATATTTT
>TRBV11-2|TRBJ1-1|NA|NA
CASSLGLVRLNTEAFF
TGTGCCAGCAGCTTAGGTTTGGTCAGGTTGAACACTGAAGCTTTCTTT
>TRBV6-6|TRBJ2-1|few|TRBD2
CASSRPGLDQNEQFF
TGTGCCAGCAGCCGTCCGGGACTAGACCAAAATGAGCAGTTCTTC
>TRBV9|TRBJ1-2|NA|NA
CASTEAGASSGYTF
TGTGCCAGCACCGAGGCCGGCGCTTCATCTGGCTACACCTTC
>TRBV7-6|TRBJ2-7|NA|TRBD1
CASSLDDDWDRGRHEQYF
TGTGCCAGCAGCTTAGACGATGATTGGGACAGGGGTCGGCACGAGCAGTACTTC
>TRBV3-1/TRBV3-2|TRBJ2-3|NA|NA
CASSQAGLRDTQYF
TGTGCCAGCAGCCAAGCAGGGCTGAGAGATACGCAGTATTTT
>TRBV6-5|TRBJ2-7|NA|TRBD2
CASRGGAGSYEQYF
TGTGCCAGCCGCGGGGGGGCCGGCTCCTACGAGCAGTACTTC
>TRBV24-1|TRBJ1-5|NA|NA
CATSDATGTQPQHF
TGTGCCACCAGTGACGCAACAGGGACTCAGCCCCAGCATTTT
>TRBV5-1|TRBJ2-7|few|NA
CASSRGYEQYF
TGCGCCAGCAGCCGGGGCTACGAGCAGTACTTC
>TRBV28|TRBJ2-5|NA|NA
CASSLVTGETQYF
TGTGCCAGCAGTTTAGTAACAGGGGAGACCCAGTACTTC
>TRBV4-2|TRBJ1-2|NA|NA
CASSQDRGNDGYTF
TGTGCCAGCAGCCAAGACAGGGGAAATGATGGCTACACCTTC
>TRBV5-1|TRBJ2-3|NA|TRBD2
CASRLAVYTDTQYF
TGCGCCAGCCGTCTAGCGGTATACACAGATACGCAGTATTTT
>TRBV28|TRBJ2-7|NA|NA
CASSFLGATYEQYF
TGTGCCAGCAGTTTTTTAGGGGCTACCTACGAGCAGTACTTC
>TRBV19|TRBJ2-3|NA|TRBD1
CASMRTGMLTDTQYF
TGTGCCAGTATGAGGACAGGAATGCTCACAGATACGCAGTATTTT
>TRBV7-8|TRBJ2-2|NA|TRBD2
CASSFSLAGGGTGELFF
TGTGCCAGCAGCTTCTCACTAGCGGGGGGCGGTACCGGGGAGCTGTTTTTT
>TRBV11-2|TRBJ2-2|NA|TRBD1
CASSSVDRGVGGELFF
TGTGCCAGCAGCTCAGTGGACAGGGGAGTGGGCGGGGAGCTGTTTTTT
>TRBV6-5|TRBJ1-1|NA|NA
CASSYSREGMNTEAFF
TGTGCCAGCAGTTACTCCCGGGAGGGGATGAACACTGAAGCTTTCTTT
>TRBV2|TRBJ1-3|NA|NA
CASTPGQSSGNTIYF
TGTGCCAGCACCCCTGGCCAAAGCTCTGGAAACACCATATATTTT
>TRBV7-8|TRBJ2-1|NA|NA
CASSRVGGYNEQFF
TGTGCCAGCAGCCGAGTGGGGGGCTACAATGAGCAGTTCTTC
>TRBV19|TRBJ2-7|NA|TRBD1
CASSRGQVYEQYF
TGTGCCAGTAGCAGAGGACAGGTCTACGAGCAGTACTTC
>TRBV5-1|TRBJ1-6|NA|NA
CASSLGNTGQINSPLHF
TGCGCCAGCAGCTTGGGGAACACAGGACAAATTAATTCACCCCTCCACTTT
>TRBV7-9|TRBJ2-7|NA|TRBD2
CASSASGDPYEQYF
TGTGCCAGCAGCGCCAGCGGGGATCCGTACGAGCAGTACTTC
>TRBV6-6|TRBJ1-2|NA|NA
CASSYSLANYGYTF
TGTGCCAGCAGTTACTCATTAGCTAACTATGGCTACACCTTC
>TRBV29-1|TRBJ2-7|NA|TRBD1
CSVSRGQGDEQYF
TGCAGCGTTTCAAGGGGACAGGGGGACGAGCAGTACTTC
>TRBV13|TRBJ2-1|NA|TRBD1
CASSSMDRDWVNEQFF
TGTGCCAGCAGCTCTATGGACAGGGATTGGGTCAATGAGCAGTTCTTC
>TRBV27|TRBJ1-1|NA|NA
CASSLYRNTEAFF
TGTGCCAGCAGTTTATACAGGAACACTGAAGCTTTCTTT
>TRBV5-1|TRBJ2-5|NA|NA
CASSVSQTGLEKTQYF
TGCGCCAGCAGCGTTAGCCAGACAGGTCTCGAGAAGACCCAGTACTTC
>TRBV6-1|TRBJ1-5|NA|TRBD1
CASSARDRGSNQPQHF
TGTGCCAGCAGTGCGAGGGACAGGGGGAGCAATCAGCCCCAGCATTTT
>TRBV6-5|TRBJ2-3|once|NA
CASSRTSSTDTQYF
TGTGCCAGCAGCCGTACATCTAGCACAGATACGCAGTATTTT
>TRBV9|TRBJ1-1|NA|NA
CASSVGSGVGTEAFF
TGTGCCAGCAGCGTAGGGTCCGGGGTAGGCACTGAAGCTTTCTTT
>TRBV24-1|TRBJ2-1|NA|TRBD2
CATSTGGRWDLSYNEQFF
TGTGCCACCAGCACGGGGGGGAGGTGGGACCTTAGTTACAATGAGCAGTTCTTC
>TRBV18|TRBJ1-4|NA|NA
CASSPVRDEKLFF
TGTGCCAGCTCACCAGTGAGGGATGAAAAACTGTTTTTT
>TRBV9|TRBJ1-6|NA|NA
CASSAAPHSDSPLHF
TGTGCCAGCAGCGCCGCCCCCCATTCGGATTCACCCCTCCACTTT